This record covers a single T cell receptor beta chain. The CDR3 has 15 residues. The germline CDR1 and CDR2 sequences are GTSNPN and SVGIG (reference sequence). After removal of 0 bases from V and 3 bases from J, the junction contained 6 bases not matched to a gene. This specimen belongs to a study of cytomegalovirus exposure and HLA in healthy donors. Researchers ran the PCR with 60 Vbeta and 13 Jbeta primers. The protocol was immunoSEQ multiplex PCR, while the TCRdb copy is restricted to in-frame clones and leaves out a portion. Found here are 150,000 to 250,000 clones, 79% of them singletons; the top ten hold 4.4%.

This clonotype originated in a woman in her twenties or thirties in good health and CMV-seropositive. The specimen was PBMCs. The rearrangement joins TRBV30 to TRBJ1-2; 8 positions match TRBD1. The CDR3 DNA follows: TGTGCCTGGAGTGTAGGGGCAGGGGGCGACTATGGCTACACCTTC. Amino acid sequence: CAWSVGAGGDYGYTF.